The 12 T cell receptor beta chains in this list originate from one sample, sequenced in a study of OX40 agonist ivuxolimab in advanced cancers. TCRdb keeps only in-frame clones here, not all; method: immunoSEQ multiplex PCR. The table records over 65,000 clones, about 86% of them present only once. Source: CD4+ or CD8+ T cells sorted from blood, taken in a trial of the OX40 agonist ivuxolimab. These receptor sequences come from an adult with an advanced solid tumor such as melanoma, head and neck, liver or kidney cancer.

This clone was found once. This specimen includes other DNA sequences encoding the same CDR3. The CDR3 reads CASSLGLGNTIYF. The CDR3 DNA sequence: TGTGCCAGCAGCTTAGGGTTGGGAAACACCATATATTTT. V gene TRBV11-2 combines with J gene TRBJ1-3; no firm D call. Trimming removed 1 base at V and 4 bases at J, with 5 bases between. The CDR3 consists of 13 residues. The germline V gene encodes CDR1 SGHAT and CDR2 FQNNGV.

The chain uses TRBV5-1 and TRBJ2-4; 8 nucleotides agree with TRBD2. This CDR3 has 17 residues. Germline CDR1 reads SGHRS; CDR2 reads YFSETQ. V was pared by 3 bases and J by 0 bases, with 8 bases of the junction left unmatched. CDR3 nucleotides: TGCGCCAGCAGCTCGCGAGGACTAGCAATAGCCAAAAACATTCAGTACTTC. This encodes CASSSRGLAIAKNIQYF. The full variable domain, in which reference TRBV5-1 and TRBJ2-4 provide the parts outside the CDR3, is KAGVTQTPRYLIKTRGQQVTLSCSPISGHRSVSWYQQTPGQGLQFLFEYFSETQRNKGNFPGRFSGRQFSNSRSEMNVSTLELGDSALYLCASSSRGLAIAKNIQYFGAGTRLSVL.

CDR3 nucleotide sequence: TGTGCCTGGAGTGTACCCCGGACTAGCTTTGAGACCCAGTACTTC. Protein sequence: CAWSVPRTSFETQYF. The chain employs TRBV30 and TRBJ2-5; 8 bases map to TRBD2. This CDR3 is built from 15 residues. V lost 0 bases, J lost 5 bases, and 8 bases stayed unmatched. The germline V gene has CDR1 GTSNPN and CDR2 SVGIG (reference sequence). The whole variable domain, remainder taken from reference TRBV30 and TRBJ2-5, is SQTIHQWPATLVQPVGSPLSLECTVEGTSNPNLYWYRQAAGRGLQLLFYSVGIGQISSEVPQNLSASRPQDRQFILSSKKLLLSDSGFYLCAWSVPRTSFETQYFGPGTRLLVL.

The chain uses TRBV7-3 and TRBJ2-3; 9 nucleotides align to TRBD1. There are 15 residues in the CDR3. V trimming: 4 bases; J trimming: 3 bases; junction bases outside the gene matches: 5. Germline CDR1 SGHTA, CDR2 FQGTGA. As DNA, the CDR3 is TGTGCCAGCAGCTCCGGACAGGGGCTTACAGATACGCAGTATTTT. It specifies CASSSGQGLTDTQYF.

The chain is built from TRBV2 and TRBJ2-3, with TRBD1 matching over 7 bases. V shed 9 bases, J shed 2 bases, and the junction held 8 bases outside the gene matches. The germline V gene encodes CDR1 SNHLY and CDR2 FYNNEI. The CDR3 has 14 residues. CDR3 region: CARTGSTTTDTQYF. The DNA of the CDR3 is TGTGCCAGGACAGGGTCCACAACCACAGATACGCAGTATTTT.

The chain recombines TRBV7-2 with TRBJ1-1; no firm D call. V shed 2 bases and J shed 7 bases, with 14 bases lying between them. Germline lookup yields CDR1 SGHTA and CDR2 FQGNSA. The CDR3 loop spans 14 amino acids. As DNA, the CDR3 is TGTGCCAGCAGCTTATTGGTACGGACTAGTGAAGCTTTCTTT. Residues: CASSLLVRTSEAFF.

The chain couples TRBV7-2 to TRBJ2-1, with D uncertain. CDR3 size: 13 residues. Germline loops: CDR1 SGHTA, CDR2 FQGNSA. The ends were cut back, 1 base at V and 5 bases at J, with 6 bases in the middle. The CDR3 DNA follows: TGTGCCAGCAGCTTAGATCTTAACAATGAGCAGTTCTTC. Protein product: CASSLDLNNEQFF.

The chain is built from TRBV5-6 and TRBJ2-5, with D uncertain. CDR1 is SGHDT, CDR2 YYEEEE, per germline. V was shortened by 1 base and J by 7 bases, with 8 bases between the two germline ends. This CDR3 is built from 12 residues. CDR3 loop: CASSLRLGTQYF. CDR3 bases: TGTGCCAGCAGCTTGAGGTTGGGGACCCAGTACTTC.

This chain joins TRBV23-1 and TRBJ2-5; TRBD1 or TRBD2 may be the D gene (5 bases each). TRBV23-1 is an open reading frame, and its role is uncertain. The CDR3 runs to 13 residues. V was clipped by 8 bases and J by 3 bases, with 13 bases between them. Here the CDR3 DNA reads TGCGCCAGCCTCCCTAGAGGGGAAGAGACCCAGTACTTC. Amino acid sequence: CASLPRGEETQYF.

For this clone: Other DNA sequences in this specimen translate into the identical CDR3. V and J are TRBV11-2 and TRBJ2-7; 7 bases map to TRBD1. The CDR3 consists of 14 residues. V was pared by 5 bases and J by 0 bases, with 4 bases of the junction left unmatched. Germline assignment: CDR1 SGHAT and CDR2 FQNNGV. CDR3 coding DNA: TGTGCCAGCAGCCCAGACAGGGACTCCTACGAGCAGTACTTC. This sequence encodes CASSPDRDSYEQYF.

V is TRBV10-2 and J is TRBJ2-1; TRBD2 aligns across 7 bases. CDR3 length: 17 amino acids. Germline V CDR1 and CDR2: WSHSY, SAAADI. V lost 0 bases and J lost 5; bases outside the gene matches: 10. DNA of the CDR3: TGCGCCAGCAGTGAGTCGACTGCGGCAGGGAGGGACAATGAGCAGTTCTTC. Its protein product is CASSESTAAGRDNEQFF.

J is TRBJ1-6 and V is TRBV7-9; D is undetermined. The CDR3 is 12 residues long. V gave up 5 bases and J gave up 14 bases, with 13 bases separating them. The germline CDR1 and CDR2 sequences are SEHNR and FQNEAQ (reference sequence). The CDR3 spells CASSPESGSLHF. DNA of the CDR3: TGTGCCAGCAGCCCCGAGAGTGGATCCCTCCACTTT.